This T cell receptor beta chain was found in a study of CXCR3-negative and CXCR3-positive naive CD8 T cells. Whole-study results and caveats: Researchers report that CXCR3-positive naive cells carry more hydrophobic TRB CDR3s than CXCR3-negative naive cells.

For this clonotype: Antigen specificity is unknown.

Germline V CDR1 and CDR2: LGHNT, FRNRAP. This CDR3 spans 15 amino acids. TRB cDNA was prepared as libraries by UMI-labeled 5' RACE. TCRdb derives one entry per CDR3 protein from the 5' RACE reads, leaving out DNA. The sample totals about 98,000 distinct CDR3 sequences. Sequencing input: naive CXCR3+ CD8+ T cells from blood. Sample subset: CD45RO-CCR7+CD27+CD95- naive CD8+ T cells expressing CXCR3 (TNR3+). This clonotype was sampled from a human donor in good health. Some clones in this sample may be carry-over from other donors' samples. The V and J genes are TRBV12-5 and TRBJ1-5. CDR3 amino acids: CASGLFNVGNQPQHF.